The next 27 T cell receptor beta chains were all read from a single sample in a study of T cell responses to AZD1222 COVID-19 vaccine. Generated by immunoSEQ multiplex PCR, the TCRdb table keeps only in-frame clones and is missing some. Here the sample table reports over 140,000 clones. Sequencing was carried out using peripheral blood. These receptors were obtained from an adult in good health.

The chain's CDR3 is CASSEGTGYEKLFF. The CDR3 nucleotides read TGTGCCAGCAGTGAAGGGACAGGTTATGAAAAACTGTTTTTT. This rearrangement joins TRBV6-1 to TRBJ1-4; 7 nucleotides line up with TRBD1. The CDR3 covers 14 residues. V lost 1 base, J lost 6 bases, and 2 bases stayed unmatched. Germline V CDR1 and CDR2: MNHNS, SASEGT.

The chain couples TRBV5-4 to TRBJ2-2; 7 bases are a match to TRBD1. Germline trimming cut 4 bases from V and 7 bases from J; bases unmatched to any gene: 13. The germline gives CDR1 SGHNT, CDR2 YYREEE (reference sequence). The CDR3 contains 16 residues. CDR3 sequence (DNA): TGTGCCAGCAGCCTACCGGGACAGCGAACGGGCGGGGAGCTGTTTTTT. The encoded protein is CASSLPGQRTGGELFF.

The V call is TRBV19, the J call TRBJ2-1; 10 bases align to TRBD1. Germline V CDR1 and CDR2: LNHDA, SQIVND (reference sequence). The CDR3 covers 15 residues. The ends lost 6 bases at V and 9 bases at J; junction bases unmatched: 11. This CDR3 is CASRGGGTGETEQFF. DNA for the CDR3: TGTGCCAGTAGGGGCGGTGGGACAGGGGAGACTGAGCAGTTCTTC.

The rearrangement links TRBV6-5 to TRBJ1-2, with 7 positions matching TRBD1. V lost 6 bases to trimming and J lost 2 bases; unmatched junction nucleotides: 3. Germline lookup yields CDR1 MNHEY and CDR2 SVGAGI. CDR3 length: 13 residues. In nucleotides, the CDR3 is TGTGCCAGCAGCCTGACAGGGAACTATGGCTACACCTTC. Translating gives CASSLTGNYGYTF.

The rearrangement joins TRBV19 to TRBJ2-3, with 14 bases fitting TRBD2. This CDR3 region has 17 residues. In germline, CDR1 is LNHDA, CDR2 SQIVND (reference sequence). The junction had 8 bases not matched to a gene; V was cut back by 7 bases and J by 2 bases. Here the CDR3 reads CASTPPGLAGVTDTQYF. CDR3 DNA: TGTGCCAGTACCCCACCGGGACTAGCGGGGGTCACAGATACGCAGTATTTT.

The rearrangement joins TRBV2 to TRBJ2-7; possible D gene TRBD1, 6 bases. The CDR3 is 12 amino acids. With 7 bases removed from V and 5 bases from J, the gap between germline ends came to 12 bases. Germline V gene sequence: CDR1 SNHLY, CDR2 FYNNEI. CDR3 loop: CASTINRDEQYF. In DNA form, the CDR3 reads TGTGCCAGCACTATTAACAGGGACGAGCAGTACTTC.

The chain couples TRBV5-1 to TRBJ1-6; D not certain. Trimming took 4 bases from V and 10 from J, leaving 21 bases between them. Looked up from germline, CDR1 is SGHRS and CDR2 is YFSETQ. CDR3 length: 16 residues. The CDR3 loop reads CASSPLWTRARSPLHF. CDR3 sequence (DNA): TGCGCCAGCAGCCCCCTCTGGACTCGGGCTAGGTCACCCCTCCACTTT.

V usage is TRBV3-1 (or the pseudogene TRBV3-2) and J usage is TRBJ2-1; the D gene could be TRBD1 or TRBD2 (5 bases each). V lost 6 bases and J lost 9, with 18 bases in between. CDR1 LGHDT and CDR2 YNNKEL come from the germline V gene (reference sequence). The CDR3 extends over 14 amino acids. The CDR3 protein is CASRSRVAGGEQFF. CDR3 DNA: TGTGCCAGCAGGAGCAGGGTGGCGGGTGGTGAGCAGTTCTTC.

V gene TRBV7-2 combines with J gene TRBJ1-1; D unresolved. Germline V gene data show CDR1 as SGHTA and CDR2 as FQGNSA. V lost 1 base and J 4 bases, leaving 19 bases between the germline ends. The length of the CDR3 is 17 residues. This chain's CDR3 is CASSLVLGSAVGTEAFF. Here the CDR3 DNA reads TGTGCCAGCAGCTTAGTTTTAGGCTCGGCGGTGGGCACTGAAGCTTTCTTT. The full variable domain, in which reference TRBV7-2 and TRBJ1-1 provide the parts outside the CDR3, is GAGVSQSPSNKVTEKGKDVELRCDPISGHTALYWYRQSLGQGLEFLIYFQGNSAPDKSGLPSDRFSAERTGGSVSTLTIQRTQQEDSAVYLCASSLVLGSAVGTEAFFGQGTRLTVV.

Comment on this clone: Other DNA sequences within the sample encode an identical CDR3. The genes are TRBV6-5 and TRBJ1-1, with D unresolved. The CDR3 is 15 amino acids. Germline V CDR1 and CDR2: MNHEY, SVGAGI. Trimming took off 0 bases at V and 0 bases at J, with 8 bases between the two ends. CDR3 region: CASSYSRGMNTEAFF. In nucleotides, the CDR3 is TGTGCCAGCAGTTACTCGCGGGGTATGAACACTGAAGCTTTCTTT.

This chain connects TRBV30 to TRBJ1-3; no firm D call. Germline CDR1 GTSNPN, CDR2 SVGIG (reference sequence). This CDR3 comprises 11 residues. V lost 3 bases to trimming and J lost 4 bases, with 4 bases between them. The CDR3 loop reads CAWSKGNTIYF. In DNA, the CDR3 is TGTGCCTGGAGCAAGGGAAACACCATATATTTT.

CDR3 bases: TGTGCCTGGGGTGCGAGGGGTCAGCCCCAGCATTTT. Translating it yields CAWGARGQPQHF. The chain employs TRBV30 and TRBJ1-5; D possibly corresponds to TRBD1 (5 bases). Germline CDR1 and CDR2: GTSNPN and SVGIG (reference sequence). V gave up 5 bases and J gave up 6 bases, with 11 bases separating them. The CDR3 covers 12 residues.

The rearrangement uses TRBV11-2 and TRBJ2-1; 9 bases map to TRBD2. The CDR3 has 14 amino acids. J gave up 7 bases and V 3 bases, and 4 bases lay outside the gene matches. Per the germline V gene, CDR1 is SGHAT and CDR2 is FQNNGV. Here the CDR3 DNA reads TGTGCCAGCAGCTTGAGCGGGGGGCTTAATGAGCAGTTCTTC. Translation gives CASSLSGGLNEQFF.

With respect to this clone: An end of the junction differs from the germline gene, which may be a read error. This chain uses TRBV19 with TRBJ2-2, with D possibly matching TRBD1 (5 bases). Germline assignment: CDR1 LNHDA and CDR2 SQIVND (reference sequence). The CDR3 runs 14 residues. The CDR3 nucleotides read TGTGCCAGTAGTGTAGATCAGGGAACCGGGGAGCTGTTTTTT. It specifies CASSVDQGTGELFF.

As concerns this clone: Because the CDR3's place on the DNA is in doubt, the DNA is left out and the CDR3 is given as listed by TCRdb. This chain links TRBV27 with TRBJ2-7. Inclusive of both ends, the CDR3 amounts to 15 amino acids. CDR1 is MNHEY, CDR2 SMNVEV, per germline (reference sequence). This CDR3 is CASSSSGRLSHEQYF.

This chain joins TRBV29-1 and TRBJ2-5; D not resolved. Germline CDR1 and CDR2: SQVTM and ANQGSEA. The CDR3 runs 11 residues. Trimming pared 4 bases from V and 1 base from J, leaving 4 bases between. CDR3 amino acids: CSVGPQETQYF. The CDR3 bases are TGCAGCGTTGGTCCCCAAGAGACCCAGTACTTC. The full variable domain, rest sourced from reference TRBV29-1 and TRBJ2-5, is SAVISQKPSRDICQRGTSLTIQCQVDSQVTMMFWYRQQPGQSLTLIATANQGSEATYESGFVIDKFPISRPNLTFSTLTVSNMSPEDSSIYLCSVGPQETQYFGPGTRLLVL.

This chain joins TRBV30 and TRBJ1-5; tentative D call: TRBD1 (6 bases). V was clipped by 1 base and J by 3 bases, with 10 bases between them. The CDR3 extends over 14 amino acids. CDR1 GTSNPN and CDR2 SVGIG come from the germline V gene (reference sequence). CDR3 in amino acids: CAWSEGGDNQPQHF. DNA for the CDR3: TGTGCCTGGAGTGAGGGGGGGGACAATCAGCCCCAGCATTTT.

This chain uses TRBV25-1 with TRBJ1-4; D not certain. CDR1 and CDR2 (germline): MGHDK, SYGVNS. Trimming removed 0 bases from V and 8 bases from J, with 16 bases in between. This CDR3 spans 16 amino acids. The CDR3 region has the DNA TGTGCCAGCAGTGAATATTCTGGAGGAGGCGACGAAAAACTGTTTTTT. It yields the protein CASSEYSGGGDEKLFF.

The chain has TRBV11-3 and TRBJ2-5; D tentatively reads TRBD1 or TRBD2 (5 bases each). V lost 5 bases and J lost 5, with 18 bases in between. The CDR3 runs to 15 residues. The germline gives CDR1 SGHNT, CDR2 YENEEA. DNA of the CDR3: TGTGCCAGCAGCCACGGGACCTACTCGGTGGAGACCCAGTACTTC. This encodes CASSHGTYSVETQYF. Based on the CDR3 plus reference TRBV11-3 and TRBJ2-5, the full variable domain is EAGVVQSPRYKIIEKKQPVAFWCNPISGHNTLYWYLQNLGQGPELLIRYENEEAVDDSQLPKDRFSAERLKGVDSTLKIQPAELGDSAVYLCASSHGTYSVETQYFGPGTRLLVL.

Concerning this clone itself: Other DNA sequences within the sample encode an identical CDR3. The CDR3 nucleotides are TGTGCCTGGAGTACAGGGCCCTATGGCTACACCTTC. Translated: CAWSTGPYGYTF. The chain has TRBV30 and TRBJ1-2; possibly TRBD1 for D (6 bases). The V end was cut by 2 bases, the J end by 4 bases, with 8 bases between. CDR1 is GTSNPN, CDR2 SVGIG, per germline (reference sequence). This CDR3 comprises 12 residues.

The J gene is TRBJ1-6, the V gene TRBV7-3; TRBD1 matches 7 bases. Unmatched junction bases numbered 1, after V lost 4 bases and J lost 4 bases. From germline, CDR1 is SGHTA and CDR2 FQGTGA. The CDR3 length is 14 residues. The CDR3 sequence is CASSSTGYNSPLHF. As DNA, the CDR3 is TGTGCCAGCAGCTCGACAGGGTATAATTCACCCCTCCACTTT.

The V call is TRBV7-9, the J call TRBJ1-2; 7 positions match TRBD1. Germline CDR1 is SEHNR and CDR2 is FQNEAQ (reference sequence). The CDR3 runs 14 residues. Trimming at V came to 5 bases and at J to 4 bases, leaving 7 bases not matched to a gene. This chain's CDR3 is CASSQTGSVYGYTF. The CDR3 DNA follows: TGTGCCAGCAGCCAGACAGGGTCCGTCTATGGCTACACCTTC.

The genes are TRBV5-1 and TRBJ2-2; TRBD1 or TRBD2 may be the D gene (8 bases each). With 3 bases removed from V and 6 bases from J, the gap between germline ends came to 18 bases. The CDR3 consists of 16 residues. The germline CDR1 and CDR2 sequences are SGHRS and YFSETQ. CDR3 coding DNA: TGCGCCAGCAGCTCGGGAGGGACAGGTTCTTCCGGGGAGCTGTTTTTT. Translation: CASSSGGTGSSGELFF.

This chain links TRBV18 with TRBJ1-1, with TRBD1 matching 8 bases. The CDR3 sequence is 13 residues long. Germline values: CDR1 KGHSH, CDR2 LQKENI. V dropped 3 bases and J dropped 6; count of bases not matched to a gene: 3. The CDR3 here is CASSPVQGAEAFF. As DNA, the CDR3 is TGTGCCAGCTCACCGGTACAGGGGGCTGAAGCTTTCTTT. Together with reference TRBV18 and TRBJ1-1, the CDR3 gives the full variable domain: NAGVMQNPRHLVRRRGQEARLRCSPMKGHSHVYWYRQLPEEGLKFMVYLQKENIIDESGMPKERFSAEFPKEGPSILRIQQVVRGDSAAYFCASSPVQGAEAFFGQGTRLTVV.

V usage is TRBV28 and J usage is TRBJ1-4; 7 bases align to TRBD1. This CDR3 spans 16 amino acids. J gave up 10 bases and V 4 bases, and 15 bases lay outside the gene matches. Germline loops: CDR1 MDHEN, CDR2 SYDVKM. The CDR3 is CASSSGGTARRAKLFF. For the CDR3, the DNA is TGTGCCAGCAGTTCCGGGGGGACAGCCAGGAGGGCAAAACTGTTTTTT.

V gene TRBV10-3 combines with J gene TRBJ2-1, with 8 bases identical to TRBD2. Germline V gene data show CDR1 as ENHRY and CDR2 as SYGVKD. V shed 2 bases and J 5 bases; nucleotides not matched to a gene: 8. The CDR3 loop spans 16 amino acids. The CDR3 sequence: CAISEKDSGVDNEQFF. CDR3 nucleotides: TGTGCCATCAGTGAGAAGGATAGCGGGGTTGACAATGAGCAGTTCTTC.

V gene TRBV9 combines with J gene TRBJ2-3; perhaps D is TRBD1 or TRBD2 (7 bases each). This CDR3 is 15 amino acids long. V lost 6 bases and J 0 bases, leaving 14 bases between the germline ends. Germline V gene lookup returns CDR1 SGDLS and CDR2 YYNGEE. The DNA of the CDR3 is TGTGCCAGCAAGCAGGGGGGGAGAAGCACAGATACGCAGTATTTT. This sequence encodes CASKQGGRSTDTQYF.